Below are 5 T cell receptor beta chains sequenced from a single sample in a study of blood T cells in healthy people across ages. The second PCR ran roughly 7 to 11 cycles with a sample-barcoded 5' primer and J-beta primers. TCRdb reprocessed the 5' RACE reads with MiXCR, giving one entry per CDR3 protein. The sample lists approximately 730,000 distinct CDR3 sequences; around 46% were seen once. The specimen was blood. These receptors were taken from a woman aged 60-70 years in good health.

The DNA for the CDR3 is TGCAGCGCCGCGAGGACGGAAGGCTACGAGCAGTACTTC. This gives the protein CSAARTEGYEQYF. The chain joins TRBV29-1 to TRBJ2-7; D not certain. This CDR3 has 13 amino acids. V was pared by 7 bases and J by 3 bases, with 16 bases between. Germline assignment: CDR1 SQVTM and CDR2 ANQGSEA.

At least ten counts were recorded for this clonotype. This chain links TRBV7-9 with TRBJ2-3; 7 bases are a match to TRBD1. Germline values: CDR1 SEHNR, CDR2 FQNEAQ (reference sequence). The trim removed 5 bases at V and 3 bases at J, leaving 2 bases unmatched. There are 13 residues in the CDR3. In DNA, the CDR3 is TGTGCCAGCAGCCGACAGGGTACAGATACGCAGTATTTT. Translation gives CASSRQGTDTQYF. The full variable domain, rest sourced from reference TRBV7-9 and TRBJ2-3, is DTGVSQNPRHKITKRGQNVTFRCDPISEHNRLYWYRQTLGQGPEFLTYFQNEAQLEKSRLLSDRFSAERPKGSFSTLEIQRTEQGDSAMYLCASSRQGTDTQYFGPGTRLTVL.

Many counts were recorded for this clonotype. DNA for the CDR3: TGTGCCAGCAGCTTAGCGGGAGAGGTAGATACGCAGTATTTT. It is translated as CASSLAGEVDTQYF. This rearrangement joins TRBV7-2 to TRBJ2-3; D might be TRBD2 (5 bases). Germline CDR1 reads SGHTA; CDR2 reads FQGNSA. This CDR3 comprises 14 residues. Trimming removed 0 bases at V and 5 bases at J, with 9 bases between.

Details on this clonotype: The junction departs from germline at one end; a sequencing error may be responsible. The chain links TRBV6-2 or TRBV6-3 to TRBJ2-5, with 9 bases fitting TRBD2. The CDR3 is 15 residues long. CDR1 MNHEY and CDR2 SVGEGT come from the germline V gene. The CDR3 DNA reads TGTACCAGCAGTCCCCTAGCGGGAATCCAAGAGACCCAGTACTTT. Translation gives CTSSPLAGIQETQYF.

The sample holds a few counts of this clonotype. CDR3 protein: CASTAGTGVVEQYF. DNA of the CDR3: TGTGCCAGCACCGCCGGGACAGGGGTCGTCGAGCAGTACTTC. V usage is TRBV12-3 or TRBV12-4 and J usage is TRBJ2-5, with 10 positions matching TRBD1. The DNA end is a closer match to TRBJ2-7, so the J assignment may be wrong. This CDR3 is 14 amino acids long.